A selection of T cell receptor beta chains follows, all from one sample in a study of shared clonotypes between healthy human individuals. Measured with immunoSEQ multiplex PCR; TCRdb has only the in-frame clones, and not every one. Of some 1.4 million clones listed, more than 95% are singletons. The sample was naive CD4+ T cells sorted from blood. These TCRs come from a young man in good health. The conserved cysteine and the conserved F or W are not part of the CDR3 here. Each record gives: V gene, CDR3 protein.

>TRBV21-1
ASSTNRGLQPQH
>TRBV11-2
ASSSEWPNEQF
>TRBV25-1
ASSDLDSLNTEAF
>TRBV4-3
ASSSGVDSYEQY
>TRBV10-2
ASIGLAGRNTGELF
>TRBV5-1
ASSPTGVEAF
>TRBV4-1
ASSQSRTSGVYTQY
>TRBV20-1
SARRVDTQY
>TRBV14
ASSQDLARNEQF
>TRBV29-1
SVGWSSYNEQF
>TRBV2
ASRQGSSNQPQH
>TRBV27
ASSSNRGRVNTEAF
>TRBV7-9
ASSSVGRGWPGELF
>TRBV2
ASSGDRGNYGYT
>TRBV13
ASSRTKFNEQF
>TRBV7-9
ASSLVGFVEQY
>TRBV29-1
SVLLAGHQETQY
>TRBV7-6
ASSHRTPGASYEQY
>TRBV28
ASSLSRDYGYT
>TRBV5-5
AGSRDYSYNEQF
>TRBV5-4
ASSSRDYSETQY
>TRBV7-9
ASSLAAGGVGLSNQPQH
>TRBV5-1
ASSTQGGSNEQF
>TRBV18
ASSTGMSGYT
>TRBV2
ASSDIIRNNEQF
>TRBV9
ASSAHGTSTHEQF
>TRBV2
ASRTGTGDNEKLF
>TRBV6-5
ASTERVSGVEQY
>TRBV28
ASSSTGGWRIY
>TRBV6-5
ASSSPGDYGYT
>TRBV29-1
SVVRGSHEQY
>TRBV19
ASSESHEQY
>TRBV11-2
ASSANAYEQY
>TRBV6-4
ASSVGLRDTQY
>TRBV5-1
ASSPGVVREKLF
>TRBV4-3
ASSQDRRSNTEAF
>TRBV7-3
ASSLIRTDTQY
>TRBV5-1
ASSSSRSSGANVLT
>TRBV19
ASSKTRNPNTGELF
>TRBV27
ASSLISGRAGETQY
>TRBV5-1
ASSADSTSNYGYT
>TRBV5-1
ASSLQGAVYGYT